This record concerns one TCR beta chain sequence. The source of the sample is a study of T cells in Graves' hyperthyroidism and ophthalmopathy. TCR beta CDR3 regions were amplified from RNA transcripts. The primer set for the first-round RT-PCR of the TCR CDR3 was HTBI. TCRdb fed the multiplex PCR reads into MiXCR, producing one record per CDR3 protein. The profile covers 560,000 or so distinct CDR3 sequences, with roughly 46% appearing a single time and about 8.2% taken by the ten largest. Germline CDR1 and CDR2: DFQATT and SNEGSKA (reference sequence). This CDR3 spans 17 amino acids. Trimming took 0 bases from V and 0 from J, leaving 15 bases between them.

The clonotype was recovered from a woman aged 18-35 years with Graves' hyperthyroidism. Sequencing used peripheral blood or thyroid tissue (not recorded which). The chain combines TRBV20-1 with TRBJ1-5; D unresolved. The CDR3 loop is CSARDLDVSRSNQPQHF. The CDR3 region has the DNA TGCAGTGCTAGAGATCTGGATGTTTCCCGTAGCAATCAGCCCCAGCATTTT.